The 30 T cell receptor beta chains below come from one sample, sequenced in a study of blood T cell repertoires in COVID-19. Clones were read by immunoSEQ multiplex PCR, and TCRdb kept only the in-frame ones, dropping some. The data contain some 290,000 clones, 70% to 90% of them seen just once; the ten biggest clones take up 3.6%. Material for sequencing was peripheral blood. The receptor source for this set is a man aged 18 to 35 with active or convalescent COVID-19.

The rearrangement uses TRBV2 and TRBJ1-3; possibly TRBD1 for D (6 bases). The CDR3 consists of 15 residues. Germline V gene data show CDR1 as SNHLY and CDR2 as FYNNEI. Trimming stripped 10 bases from V and 0 bases from J, with 16 bases between. This CDR3 reads CATPGQLGSGNTIYF. The CDR3, as DNA: TGTGCCACCCCTGGACAGCTTGGCTCTGGAAACACCATATATTTT.

The rearrangement joins TRBV5-1 to TRBJ1-2, with D unresolved. The V gene lost 0 bases and the J gene lost 0 bases, with 3 bases spanning the gap. Germline V gene lookup returns CDR1 SGHRS and CDR2 YFSETQ. The CDR3 loop spans 13 amino acids. CDR3 sequence reads: CASSLAANYGYTF. CDR3 in DNA: TGCGCCAGCAGCTTGGCCGCTAACTATGGCTACACCTTC.

This clone was counted a single time. V and J are TRBV30 and TRBJ2-3, with 7 bases that match TRBD1. The V segment lost 4 bases and the J segment 5 bases; nucleotides outside the gene matches: 9. The CDR3 sequence is 14 residues long. Germline V gives CDR1 GTSNPN, CDR2 SVGIG (reference sequence). The DNA of the CDR3 is TGTGCCTGGACCTTCGAGGGGGCGTTAGATACGCAGTATTTT. Protein sequence: CAWTFEGALDTQYF.

This clone was observed a handful of times. This chain links TRBV18 with TRBJ2-2; D is unclear. Germline loops: CDR1 KGHSH, CDR2 LQKENI. The V end was cut by 4 bases, the J end by 5 bases, with 5 bases between. This CDR3 region has 12 residues. In DNA form, the CDR3 reads TGTGCCAGCTCACTCAATACCGGGGAGCTGTTTTTT. Protein sequence: CASSLNTGELFF. Supplemented by reference TRBV18 and TRBJ2-2, the full variable domain reads NAGVMQNPRHLVRRRGQEARLRCSPMKGHSHVYWYRQLPEEGLKFMVYLQKENIIDESGMPKERFSAEFPKEGPSILRIQQVVRGDSAAYFCASSLNTGELFFGEGSRLTVL.

The chain employs TRBV29-1 and TRBJ1-2; D uncertain. Per the germline V gene, CDR1 is SQVTM and CDR2 is ANQGSEA. Trimming removed 0 bases from V and 1 base from J, with 3 bases in between. The CDR3 is 12 amino acids. This CDR3 is CSVEDRNYGYTF. The CDR3 DNA is TGCAGCGTTGAAGATCGTAACTATGGCTACACCTTC.

V and J are TRBV18 and TRBJ1-5; D uncertain. This CDR3 contains 15 residues. Germline lookup yields CDR1 KGHSH and CDR2 LQKENI. Between the trimmed V and J ends, which lost 2 bases and 3 bases, there was a span of 11 bases. Written as DNA, the CDR3 is TGTGCCAGCTCACCAACCCGCCGAGACAATCAGCCCCAGCATTTT. It encodes CASSPTRRDNQPQHF.

The genes are TRBV2 and TRBJ1-1; D not resolved. The V and J ends lost 0 bases and 12 bases respectively, with 8 bases between them. The germline CDR1 and CDR2 sequences are SNHLY and FYNNEI. CDR3 length: 11 amino acids. The CDR3, as DNA: TGTGCCAGCAGTGAAGCGATTGCGTCTTTCTTT. Protein sequence: CASSEAIASFF.

This chain uses TRBV11-2 with TRBJ2-7; D is perhaps TRBD2 (5 bases). Germline CDR1 SGHAT, CDR2 FQNNGV. This CDR3 region has 13 residues. The V gene lost 3 bases and the J gene lost 7 bases, with 13 bases spanning the gap. The CDR3 nucleotides are TGTGCCAGCAGCTTCCTCAGGACGGGGGAGCAGTACTTC. Protein sequence: CASSFLRTGEQYF.

The rearrangement joins TRBV2 to TRBJ1-6; maybe TRBD1 (6 bases). The CDR3 is 16 residues long. Deletions cut 0 bases from V and 3 bases from J, with 9 bases between. Germline values: CDR1 SNHLY, CDR2 FYNNEI. As DNA, the CDR3 is TGTGCCAGCAGTGAAGCGACAGGAAACTATAATTCACCCCTCCACTTT. Protein product: CASSEATGNYNSPLHF. Based on the CDR3 plus reference TRBV2 and TRBJ1-6, the full variable domain is EPEVTQTPSHQVTQMGQEVILRCVPISNHLYFYWYRQILGQKVEFLVSFYNNEISEKSEIFDDQFSVERPDGSNFTLKIRSTKLEDSAMYFCASSEATGNYNSPLHFGNGTRLTVT.

The chain couples TRBV28 to TRBJ1-5, with 9 bases aligning to TRBD1. The CDR3 is 14 residues long. Germline V gene data show CDR1 as MDHEN and CDR2 as SYDVKM. V trimming: 2 bases; J trimming: 5 bases; junction bases outside the gene matches: 1. The CDR3 region has the DNA TGTGCCAGCAGTTTAGGGGACAGGGATCAGCCCCAGCATTTT. Protein: CASSLGDRDQPQHF.

V gene TRBV28 combines with J gene TRBJ1-2, with a tentative D call TRBD1 (5 bases). Germline V gene sequence: CDR1 MDHEN, CDR2 SYDVKM. The ends were cut back, 2 bases at V and 6 bases at J, with 13 bases in the middle. The CDR3 spans 14 residues. The CDR3 is CASSLGQGVDGYTF. Written as DNA, the CDR3 is TGTGCCAGCAGTTTAGGGCAGGGCGTGGATGGCTACACCTTC.

The rearrangement links TRBV19 to TRBJ2-7; TRBD2 agrees at 9 bases. CDR1 and CDR2 from the germline V gene are LNHDA and SQIVND (reference sequence). This CDR3 spans 16 amino acids. V shed 6 bases, J shed 5 bases, and the junction held 14 bases outside the gene matches. This chain's CDR3 is CASSGTSNTNGDEQYF. The CDR3 DNA reads TGTGCCAGTAGCGGGACTAGCAACACTAATGGGGACGAGCAGTACTTC.

The genes are TRBV4-3 and TRBJ2-1; TRBD1 is a possible D gene (6 bases). Germline V lookup: CDR1 LGHNA, CDR2 YSLEER. V gave up 1 base and J gave up 10 bases, with 14 bases separating them. This CDR3 region has 14 residues. CDR3 loop: CASSQAPQGREQFF. As DNA, the CDR3 is TGCGCCAGCAGCCAAGCCCCTCAGGGGCGAGAGCAGTTCTTC.

The chain uses TRBV16 and TRBJ2-7; D might be TRBD1 (5 bases). The germline V and J ends were trimmed by 4 bases and 3 bases, with 7 bases remaining between them. Germline V lookup: CDR1 KGHSY, CDR2 FQNENV. The CDR3 has 12 residues. The chain's CDR3 is CASSLGHYEQYF. The CDR3 DNA sequence: TGTGCCAGCAGCCTTGGACACTACGAGCAGTACTTC.

This chain joins TRBV7-3 and TRBJ2-3, with 15 positions matching TRBD2. The ends lost 7 bases at V and 7 bases at J; junction bases unmatched: 15. Germline V gene sequence: CDR1 SGHTA, CDR2 FQGTGA. The CDR3 length is 18 residues. The CDR3 DNA reads TGTGCCAGCACTCCCGGGACTAGCGGGGGGCCCCGACCGAATACGCAGTATTTT. Its translation is CASTPGTSGGPRPNTQYF.

The genes are TRBV30 and TRBJ1-2; D gene uncertain. The CDR3 is made up of 12 amino acids. V lost 5 bases, J lost 6 bases, and 13 bases lay in between. The germline V gene encodes CDR1 GTSNPN and CDR2 SVGIG (reference sequence). The CDR3 here is CAWSEGSHGYTF. The CDR3, as DNA: TGTGCCTGGTCGGAGGGAAGTCATGGCTACACCTTC.

V and J are TRBV2 and TRBJ2-3, with D perhaps TRBD2 (6 bases). This CDR3 contains 17 residues. The V and J ends lost 0 bases and 2 bases respectively, with 15 bases between them. CDR1 and CDR2 from the germline V gene are SNHLY and FYNNEI. The CDR3 DNA is TGTGCCAGCAGTGAAGCTTTAGCGGAGAGGTACACAGATACGCAGTATTTT. Protein sequence: CASSEALAERYTDTQYF.

The V call is TRBV12-3 or TRBV12-4, the J call TRBJ1-5, with D possibly TRBD1 on 6 matching bases. V was cut by 7 bases and J by 9 bases, with 13 bases left in between. This CDR3 is built from 12 residues. CDR3 residues: CASTIGQSPQHF. In nucleotides, the CDR3 is TGTGCCAGCACCATCGGACAGTCGCCCCAGCATTTT.

The chain uses TRBV7-9 and TRBJ2-5; 7 bases agree with TRBD1. From germline, CDR1 is SEHNR and CDR2 FQNEAQ (reference sequence). V lost 5 bases to trimming and J lost 1 base; unmatched junction nucleotides: 16. The CDR3 has 18 residues. This CDR3 reads CASSPFARGQTFQETQYF. CDR3 coding DNA: TGTGCCAGCAGCCCCTTCGCCAGGGGACAGACCTTCCAAGAGACCCAGTACTTC.

The CDR3 DNA follows: TGTGCCGTATCAGGGGTGGGAGAGACCCAGTACTTC. Its translation: CAVSGVGETQYF. The chain employs TRBV27 and TRBJ2-5, with D maybe TRBD1 (6 bases). This CDR3 is 12 amino acids long. V lost 11 bases to trimming and J lost 4 bases, with 14 bases between them. Germline CDR1 and CDR2: MNHEY and SMNVEV (reference sequence).

V usage is TRBV6-1 and J usage is TRBJ1-2; D gene uncertain. The CDR3 runs 15 residues. Germline lookup yields CDR1 MNHNS and CDR2 SASEGT. Trimming removed 1 base at V and 0 bases at J, with 9 bases between. The DNA for the CDR3 is TGTGCCAGCAGTGAAGGAACAGCATCTAACTATGGCTACACCTTC. Translating gives CASSEGTASNYGYTF.

This clone was found a few times. The gene calls are TRBV6-5 and TRBJ2-3; no firm D call. The CDR3 has 15 residues. Per germline, CDR1 MNHEY and CDR2 SVGAGI. Trimming took 0 bases from V and 0 from J, leaving 7 bases between them. CDR3 sequence (DNA): TGTGCCAGCAGTTACTCGTATACAAGCACAGATACGCAGTATTTT. Amino acid sequence: CASSYSYTSTDTQYF.

The chain carries TRBV10-1 and TRBJ1-1, with D possibly being TRBD1 (5 bases). Germline V gives CDR1 WNHNN, CDR2 SYGVQD (reference sequence). The ends were cut back, 9 bases at V and 4 bases at J, with 18 bases in the middle. The CDR3 has 14 residues. The CDR3 region has the DNA TGCGCCAGGCATCGAGGTCAGGGTAGCACTGAAGCTTTCTTT. This translates into CARHRGQGSTEAFF.

The sample holds one count of this clone. The chain uses TRBV5-5 and TRBJ2-7; D possibly corresponds to TRBD1 (5 bases). The CDR3 contains 15 residues. Trimming removed 0 bases at V and 2 bases at J, with 12 bases between. Germline loops: CDR1 SGHKS, CDR2 YYEKEE (reference sequence). The CDR3 bases are TGTGCCAGCAGCTTGGCTCTCCGGACACCCTACGAGCAGTACTTC. Translation: CASSLALRTPYEQYF.

Only one count was recorded for this clone. This chain connects TRBV12-3 or TRBV12-4 to TRBJ1-2; D is possibly TRBD1 (6 bases). The CDR3 has 13 residues. Trimming left V 6 bases short and J 2 bases short, with 10 bases between. CDR3 region: CASRSDSNYGYTF. The CDR3 nucleotides are TGTGCCAGCAGGTCGGACAGCAACTATGGCTACACCTTC.

The chain recombines TRBV19 with TRBJ2-3; TRBD1 agrees at 10 bases. Germline CDR1 LNHDA, CDR2 SQIVND (reference sequence). Trimming at V came to 6 bases and at J to 5 bases, leaving 5 bases not matched to a gene. There are 14 residues in the CDR3. CDR3 amino acids: CASSPGQGRDTQYF. CDR3 bases: TGTGCCAGTAGCCCGGGACAGGGGCGAGATACGCAGTATTTT.

This chain links TRBV6-4 with TRBJ1-1, with 8 bases matching TRBD1. The germline gives CDR1 MRHNA, CDR2 SNTAGT. The CDR3 is 13 residues long. V dropped 6 bases and J dropped 7; count of bases not matched to a gene: 7. The CDR3 DNA follows: TGTGCCAGCAGCCCCAGGGGGCTTGGTGAAGCTTTCTTT. Translation: CASSPRGLGEAFF.

The chain carries TRBV6-5 and TRBJ1-2, with D perhaps matching TRBD1 (5 bases). V was cut by 7 bases and J by 4 bases, with 16 bases left in between. The length of the CDR3 is 14 residues. Germline-derived CDR1 and CDR2 are MNHEY and SVGAGI. In DNA, the CDR3 is TGTGCCAGCATCCATCAGGGATTTATCTATGGCTACACCTTC. Amino acid sequence: CASIHQGFIYGYTF.

This rearrangement joins TRBV5-1 to TRBJ2-3, with 7 bases lining up with TRBD1. Germline V gene data show CDR1 as SGHRS and CDR2 as YFSETQ. V lost 2 bases and J lost 3; bases outside the gene matches: 6. This CDR3 spans 15 amino acids. The CDR3 DNA is TGCGCCAGCAGCTTCTTAGAACAGGGGACAGATACGCAGTATTTT. Translation gives CASSFLEQGTDTQYF.

The chain joins TRBV30 to TRBJ2-1, with D tentatively TRBD1 (6 bases). The CDR3 covers 14 residues. The V gene's germline CDR1 is GTSNPN and CDR2 SVGIG (reference sequence). V was cut by 1 base and J by 11 bases, with 18 bases left in between. As DNA, the CDR3 is TGTGCCTGGAGTGCGGGAATGGGTACAGGGAAGCAGTTCTTC. It codes for CAWSAGMGTGKQFF.